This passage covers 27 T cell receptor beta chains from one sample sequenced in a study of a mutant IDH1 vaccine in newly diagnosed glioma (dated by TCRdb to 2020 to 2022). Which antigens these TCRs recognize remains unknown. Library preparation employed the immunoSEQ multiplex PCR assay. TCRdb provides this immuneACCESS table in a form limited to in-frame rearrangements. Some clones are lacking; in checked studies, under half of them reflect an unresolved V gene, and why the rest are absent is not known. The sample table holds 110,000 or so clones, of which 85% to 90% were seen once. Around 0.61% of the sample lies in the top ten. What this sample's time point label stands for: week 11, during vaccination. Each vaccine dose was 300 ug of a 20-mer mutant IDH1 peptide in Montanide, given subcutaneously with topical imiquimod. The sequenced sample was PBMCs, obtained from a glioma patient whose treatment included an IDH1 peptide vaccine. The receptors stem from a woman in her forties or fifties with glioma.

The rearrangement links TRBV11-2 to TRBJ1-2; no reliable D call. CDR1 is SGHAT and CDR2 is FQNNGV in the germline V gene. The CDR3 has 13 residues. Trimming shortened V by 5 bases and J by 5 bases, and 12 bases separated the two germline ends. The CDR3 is CASSPNGFYGYTF. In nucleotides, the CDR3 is TGTGCCAGCAGCCCAAACGGGTTTTATGGCTACACCTTC. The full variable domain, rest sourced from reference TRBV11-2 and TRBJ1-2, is EAGVAQSPRYKIIEKRQSVAFWCNPISGHATLYWYQQILGQGPKLLIQFQNNGVVDDSQLPKDRFSAERLKGVDSTLKIQPAKLEDSAVYLCASSPNGFYGYTFGSGTRLTVV.

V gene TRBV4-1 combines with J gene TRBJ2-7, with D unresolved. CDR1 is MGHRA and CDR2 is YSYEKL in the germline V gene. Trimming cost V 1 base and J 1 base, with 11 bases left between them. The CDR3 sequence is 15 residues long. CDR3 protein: CASSQAAGPSYEQYF. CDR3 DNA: TGCGCCAGCAGCCAAGCGGCAGGCCCTTCCTACGAGCAGTACTTC.

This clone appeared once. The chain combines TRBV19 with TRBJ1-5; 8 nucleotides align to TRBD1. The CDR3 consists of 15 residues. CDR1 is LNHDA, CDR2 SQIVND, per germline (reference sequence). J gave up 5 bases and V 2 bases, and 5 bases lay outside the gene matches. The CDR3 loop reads CASSIRDRGDQPQHF. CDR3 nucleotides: TGTGCCAGTAGTATAAGAGACAGGGGTGATCAGCCCCAGCATTTT.

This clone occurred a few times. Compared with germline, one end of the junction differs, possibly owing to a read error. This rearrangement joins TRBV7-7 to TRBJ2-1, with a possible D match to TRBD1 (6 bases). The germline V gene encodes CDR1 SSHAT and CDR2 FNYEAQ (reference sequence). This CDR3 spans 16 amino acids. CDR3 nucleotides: TGTGCTAGCAGCCCTATTACAGGGTCCGGCTACAATGAGCAGTTCTTC. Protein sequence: CASSPITGSGYNEQFF.

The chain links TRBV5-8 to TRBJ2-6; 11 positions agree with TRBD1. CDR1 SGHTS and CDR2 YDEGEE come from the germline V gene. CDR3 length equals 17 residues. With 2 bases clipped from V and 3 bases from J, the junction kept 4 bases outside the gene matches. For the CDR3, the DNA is TGTGCCAGCAGCTTCGGGACAGGGGGAGGTGGGGCCAACGTCCTGACTTTC. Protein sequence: CASSFGTGGGGANVLTF.

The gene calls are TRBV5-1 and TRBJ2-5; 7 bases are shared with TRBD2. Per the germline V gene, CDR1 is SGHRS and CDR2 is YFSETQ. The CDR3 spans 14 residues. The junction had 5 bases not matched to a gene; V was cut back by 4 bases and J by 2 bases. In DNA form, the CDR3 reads TGCGCCAGCAGCAACCTAGCGGATCAAGAGACCCAGTACTTC. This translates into CASSNLADQETQYF.

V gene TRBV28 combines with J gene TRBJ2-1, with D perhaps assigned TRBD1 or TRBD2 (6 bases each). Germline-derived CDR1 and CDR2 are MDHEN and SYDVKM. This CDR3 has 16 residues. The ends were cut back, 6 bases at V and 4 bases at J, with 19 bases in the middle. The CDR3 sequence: CASSLQGLGGYNEQFF. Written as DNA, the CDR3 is TGTGCCAGCAGCTTACAGGGTTTAGGGGGGTACAATGAGCAGTTCTTC.

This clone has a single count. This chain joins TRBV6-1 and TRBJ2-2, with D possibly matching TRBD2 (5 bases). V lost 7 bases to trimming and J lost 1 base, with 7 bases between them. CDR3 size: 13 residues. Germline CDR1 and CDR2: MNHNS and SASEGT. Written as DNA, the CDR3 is TGTGCCAGCATCGGGGAGAACACCGGGGAGCTGTTTTTT. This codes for CASIGENTGELFF.

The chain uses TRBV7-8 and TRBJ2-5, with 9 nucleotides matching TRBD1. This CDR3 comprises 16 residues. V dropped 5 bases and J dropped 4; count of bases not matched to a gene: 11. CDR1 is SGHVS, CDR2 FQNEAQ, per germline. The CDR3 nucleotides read TGTGCCAGCAGCCCCACGACAGGGGGAGGTGGAGAGACCCAGTACTTC. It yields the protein CASSPTTGGGGETQYF.

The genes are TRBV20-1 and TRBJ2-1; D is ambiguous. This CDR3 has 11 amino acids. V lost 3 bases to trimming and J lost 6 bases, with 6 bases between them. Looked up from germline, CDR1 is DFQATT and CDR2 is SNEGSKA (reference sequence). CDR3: CSARAANEQFF. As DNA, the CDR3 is TGCAGTGCTAGGGCGGCCAATGAGCAGTTCTTC.

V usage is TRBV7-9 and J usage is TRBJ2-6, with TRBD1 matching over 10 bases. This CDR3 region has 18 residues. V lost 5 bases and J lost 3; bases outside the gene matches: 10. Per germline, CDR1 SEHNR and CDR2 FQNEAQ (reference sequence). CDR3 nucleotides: TGTGCCAGCAGCCCTCCGGGGACAGGGGTTCTTGGGGCCAACGTCCTGACTTTC. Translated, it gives CASSPPGTGVLGANVLTF.

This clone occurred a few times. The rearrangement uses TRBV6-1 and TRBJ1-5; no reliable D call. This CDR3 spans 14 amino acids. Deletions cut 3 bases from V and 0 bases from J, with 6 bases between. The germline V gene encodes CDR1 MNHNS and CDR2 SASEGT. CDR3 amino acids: CASSDGYSNQPQHF. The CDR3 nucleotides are TGTGCCAGCAGTGACGGATATAGCAATCAGCCCCAGCATTTT.

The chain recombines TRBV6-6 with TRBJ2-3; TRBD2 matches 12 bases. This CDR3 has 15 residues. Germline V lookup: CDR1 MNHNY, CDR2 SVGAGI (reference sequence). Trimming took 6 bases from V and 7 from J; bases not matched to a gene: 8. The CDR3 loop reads CASRQTSGSKNTQYF. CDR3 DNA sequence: TGTGCCAGCAGGCAGACTAGCGGGAGTAAAAATACGCAGTATTTT.

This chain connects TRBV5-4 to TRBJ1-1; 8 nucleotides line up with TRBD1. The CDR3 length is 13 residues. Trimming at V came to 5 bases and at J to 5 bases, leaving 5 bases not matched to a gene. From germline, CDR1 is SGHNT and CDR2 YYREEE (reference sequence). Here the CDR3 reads CASRSTGGTEAFF. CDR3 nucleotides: TGTGCCAGCAGATCCACAGGGGGGACTGAAGCTTTCTTT.

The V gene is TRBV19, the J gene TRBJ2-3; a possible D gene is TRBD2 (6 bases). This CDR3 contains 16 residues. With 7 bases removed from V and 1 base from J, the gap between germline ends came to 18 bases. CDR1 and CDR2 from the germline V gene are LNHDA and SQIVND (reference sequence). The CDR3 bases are TGTGCCAGTACCCGAAGTGGAGGGTCTGGCACAGATACGCAGTATTTT. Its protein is CASTRSGGSGTDTQYF.

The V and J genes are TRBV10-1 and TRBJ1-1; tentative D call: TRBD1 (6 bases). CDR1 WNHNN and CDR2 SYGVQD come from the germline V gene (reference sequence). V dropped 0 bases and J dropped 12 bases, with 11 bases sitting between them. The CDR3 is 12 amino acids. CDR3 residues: CASSESTTGTFF. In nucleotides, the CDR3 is TGCGCCAGCAGTGAGTCGACGACAGGCACTTTCTTT.

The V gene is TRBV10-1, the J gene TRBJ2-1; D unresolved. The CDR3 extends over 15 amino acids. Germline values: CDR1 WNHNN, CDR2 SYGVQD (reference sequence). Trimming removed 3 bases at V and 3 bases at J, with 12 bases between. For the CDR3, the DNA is TGCGCCAGCAGTGAAGGCCACCCGGGCTACAATGAGCAGTTCTTC. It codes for CASSEGHPGYNEQFF.

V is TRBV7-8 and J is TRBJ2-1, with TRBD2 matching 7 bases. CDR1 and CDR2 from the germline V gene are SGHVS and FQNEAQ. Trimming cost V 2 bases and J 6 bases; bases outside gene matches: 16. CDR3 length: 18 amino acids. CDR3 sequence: CASSLKGGSSTGSNEQFF. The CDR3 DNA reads TGTGCCAGCAGCTTAAAAGGCGGGAGTTCAACAGGATCCAATGAGCAGTTCTTC.

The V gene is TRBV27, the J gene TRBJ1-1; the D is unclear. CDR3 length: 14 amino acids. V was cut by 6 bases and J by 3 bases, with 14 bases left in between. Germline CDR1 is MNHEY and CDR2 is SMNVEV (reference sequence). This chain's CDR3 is CASSDTRAYTEAFF. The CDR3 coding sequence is TGTGCCAGCAGCGATACCCGGGCGTACACTGAAGCTTTCTTT.

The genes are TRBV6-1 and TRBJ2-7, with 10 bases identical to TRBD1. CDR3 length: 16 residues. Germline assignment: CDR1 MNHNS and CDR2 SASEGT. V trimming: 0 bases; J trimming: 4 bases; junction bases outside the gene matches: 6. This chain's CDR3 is CASSEAGGQGVYEQYF. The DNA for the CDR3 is TGTGCCAGCAGTGAAGCGGGTGGACAGGGGGTATACGAGCAGTACTTC.

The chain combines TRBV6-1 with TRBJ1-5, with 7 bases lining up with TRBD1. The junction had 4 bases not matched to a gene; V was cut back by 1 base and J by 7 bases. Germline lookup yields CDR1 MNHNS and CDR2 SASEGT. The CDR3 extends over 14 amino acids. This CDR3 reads CASSEVQGGQPQHF. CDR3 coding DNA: TGTGCCAGCAGTGAAGTGCAGGGGGGGCAGCCCCAGCATTTT.

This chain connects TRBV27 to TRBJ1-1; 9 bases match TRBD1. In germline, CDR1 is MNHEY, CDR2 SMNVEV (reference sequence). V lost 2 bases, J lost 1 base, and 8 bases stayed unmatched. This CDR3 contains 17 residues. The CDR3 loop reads CASSLEGTGTGNTEAFF. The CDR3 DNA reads TGTGCCAGCAGTTTAGAGGGGACAGGGACGGGGAACACTGAAGCTTTCTTT.

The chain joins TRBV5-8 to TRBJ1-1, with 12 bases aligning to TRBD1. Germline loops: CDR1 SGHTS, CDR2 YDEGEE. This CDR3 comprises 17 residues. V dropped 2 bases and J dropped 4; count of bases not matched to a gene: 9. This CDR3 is CASSFRQGQGATTEAFF. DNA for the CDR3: TGTGCCAGCAGCTTCCGACAGGGACAGGGGGCGACCACTGAAGCTTTCTTT.

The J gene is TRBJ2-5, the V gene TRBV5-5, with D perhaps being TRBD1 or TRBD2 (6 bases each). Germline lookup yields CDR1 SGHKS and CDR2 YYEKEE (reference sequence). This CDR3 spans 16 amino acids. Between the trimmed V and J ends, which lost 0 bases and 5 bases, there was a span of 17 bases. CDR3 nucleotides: TGTGCCAGCAGCTTGGAGACGGGGGCCACCAGGGAGACCCAGTACTTC. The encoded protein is CASSLETGATRETQYF.

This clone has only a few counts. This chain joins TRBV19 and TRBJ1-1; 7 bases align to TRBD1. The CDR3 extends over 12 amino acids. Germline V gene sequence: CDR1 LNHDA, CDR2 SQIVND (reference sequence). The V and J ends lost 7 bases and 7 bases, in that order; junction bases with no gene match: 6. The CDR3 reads CASNRGRVEAFF. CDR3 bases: TGTGCCAGTAACAGGGGAAGGGTTGAAGCTTTCTTT.

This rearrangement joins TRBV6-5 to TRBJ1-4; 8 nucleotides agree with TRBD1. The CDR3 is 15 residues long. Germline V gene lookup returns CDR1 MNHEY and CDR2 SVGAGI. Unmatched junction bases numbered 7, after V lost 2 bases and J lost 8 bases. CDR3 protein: CASSYEGNRGEKLFF. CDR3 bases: TGTGCCAGCAGTTACGAGGGCAACAGGGGGGAAAAACTGTTTTTT.

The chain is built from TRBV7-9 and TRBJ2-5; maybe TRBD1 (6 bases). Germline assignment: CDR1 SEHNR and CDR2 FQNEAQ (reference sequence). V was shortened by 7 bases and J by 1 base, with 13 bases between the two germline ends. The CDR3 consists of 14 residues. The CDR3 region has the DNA TGTGCCAGCACCACAAGGACAGCCCAAGAGACCCAGTACTTC. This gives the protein CASTTRTAQETQYF.